The present T cell receptor (beta chain) was sequenced within a study of shared clonotypes between healthy human individuals. Deep was the level used in running the assay. TCRdb's copy holds only in-frame clones and misses some; the assay was immunoSEQ multiplex PCR. The sample yields around 2.1 million clones, under 95% seen once. With regard to this clone: Its antigen is still unknown.

Points from the study as a whole: Clonotype sharing among donors was thought likely to change with sequencing depth.

CD45RO-negative cells were positively selected for CCR7, leaving out terminally differentiated effector memory CD45RA+ cells. Recent acute infections and vaccinations were absent in the healthy HIV-negative adult donors. The specimen was naive CD8+ T cells from PBMCs. The sequence was obtained from a man younger than 35 in good health. Some clones in this sample may be carry-over from other donors' samples.

Here the CDR3 DNA reads TGTGCCAGTGGACTAAACAATGAGCAGTTCTTC. Its protein is CASGLNNEQFF. The chain employs TRBV10-3 and TRBJ2-1, with a tentative D call TRBD2 (6 bases). Between the trimmed V and J ends, which lost 10 bases and 5 bases, there was a span of 9 bases. The CDR3 is made up of 11 amino acids. Per germline, CDR1 ENHRY and CDR2 SYGVKD.